This T cell receptor beta chain was found in a study of vaccination and CD4 T cells after COVID-19. As regards this clonotype: Its specificity is not known.

Treatment: approximately nine-day PBMC culture with coronavirus spike peptide pools or control peptides (ViraFEST assay). The Oncomine TCR Beta short-read assay was applied to DNA of cultured CD4+ T cells. TCRdb re-analysed the PCR reads in MiXCR, keeping a single row per CDR3 protein. The table shows 20,000 to 25,000 distinct CDR3 sequences, with approximately 32% occurring only once. Sequenced sample: cultured CD4+ T cells from blood. The receptor comes from a human donor with COVID-19.

The CDR3 coding sequence is TGTGCCACCAGCAAAAGCGGGGGCAACTACGAGCAGTACTTC. Protein: CATSKSGGNYEQYF. The chain carries TRBV24-1 and TRBJ2-7; 8 bases match TRBD2. Per the germline V gene, CDR1 is KGHDR and CDR2 is SFDVKD. CDR3 size: 14 residues. Unmatched junction bases numbered 7, after V lost 7 bases and J lost 3 bases.